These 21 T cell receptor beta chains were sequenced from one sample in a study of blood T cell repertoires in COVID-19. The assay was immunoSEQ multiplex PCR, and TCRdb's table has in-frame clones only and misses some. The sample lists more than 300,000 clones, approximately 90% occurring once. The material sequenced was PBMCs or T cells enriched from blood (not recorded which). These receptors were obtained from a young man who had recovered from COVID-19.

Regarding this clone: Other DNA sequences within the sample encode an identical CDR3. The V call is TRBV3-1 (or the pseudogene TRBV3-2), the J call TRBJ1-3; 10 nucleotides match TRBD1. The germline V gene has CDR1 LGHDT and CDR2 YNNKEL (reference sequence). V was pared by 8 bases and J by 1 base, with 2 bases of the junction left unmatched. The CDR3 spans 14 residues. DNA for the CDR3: TGTGCCAGCCAGGGACAGGGGTCTGGAAACACCATATATTTT. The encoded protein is CASQGQGSGNTIYF.

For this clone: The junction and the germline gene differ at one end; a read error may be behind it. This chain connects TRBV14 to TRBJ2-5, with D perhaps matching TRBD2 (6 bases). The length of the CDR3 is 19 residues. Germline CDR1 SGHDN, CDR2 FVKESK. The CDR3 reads CASSEDRPGVPSSAETQYF. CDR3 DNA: TGTGCCAGCAGCGAAGATAGGCCGGGGGTTCCTAGCTCCGCAGAGACCCAGTACTTC.

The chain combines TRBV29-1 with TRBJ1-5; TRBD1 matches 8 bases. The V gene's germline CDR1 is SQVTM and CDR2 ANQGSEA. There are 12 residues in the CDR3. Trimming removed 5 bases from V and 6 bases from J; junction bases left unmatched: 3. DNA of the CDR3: TGCAGCGTTCGTGACAGGGGTCAGCCCCAGCATTTT. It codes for CSVRDRGQPQHF.

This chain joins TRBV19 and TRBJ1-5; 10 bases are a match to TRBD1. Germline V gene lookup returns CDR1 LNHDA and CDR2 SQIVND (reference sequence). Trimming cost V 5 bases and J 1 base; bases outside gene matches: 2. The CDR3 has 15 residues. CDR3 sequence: CASSRQGASNQPQHF. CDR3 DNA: TGTGCCAGTAGTCGACAGGGGGCGAGCAATCAGCCCCAGCATTTT.

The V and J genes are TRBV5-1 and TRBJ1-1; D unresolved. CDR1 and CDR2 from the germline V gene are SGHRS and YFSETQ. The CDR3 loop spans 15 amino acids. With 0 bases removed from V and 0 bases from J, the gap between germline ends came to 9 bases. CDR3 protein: CASSLGRTMNTEAFF. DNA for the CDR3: TGCGCCAGCAGCTTGGGCAGGACTATGAACACTGAAGCTTTCTTT.

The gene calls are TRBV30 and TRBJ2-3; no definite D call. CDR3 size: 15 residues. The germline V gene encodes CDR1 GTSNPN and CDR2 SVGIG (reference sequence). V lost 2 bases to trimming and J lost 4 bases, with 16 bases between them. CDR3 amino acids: CAWSSLLRGPDTQYF. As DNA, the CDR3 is TGTGCCTGGAGTTCTCTATTACGCGGCCCAGATACGCAGTATTTT.

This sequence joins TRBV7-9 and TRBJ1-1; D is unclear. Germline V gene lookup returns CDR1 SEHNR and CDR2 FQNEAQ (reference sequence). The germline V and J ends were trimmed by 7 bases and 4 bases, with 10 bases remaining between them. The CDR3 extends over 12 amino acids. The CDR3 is CASTRVRTEAFF. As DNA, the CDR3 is TGTGCCAGCACCCGGGTCCGCACTGAAGCTTTCTTT.

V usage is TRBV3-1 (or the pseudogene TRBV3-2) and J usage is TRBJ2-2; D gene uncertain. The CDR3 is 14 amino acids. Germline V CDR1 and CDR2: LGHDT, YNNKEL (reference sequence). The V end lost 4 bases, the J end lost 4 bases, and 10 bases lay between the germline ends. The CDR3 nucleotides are TGTGCCAGCAGCCCCCAGTGGAGCACCGGGGAGCTGTTTTTT. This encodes CASSPQWSTGELFF.

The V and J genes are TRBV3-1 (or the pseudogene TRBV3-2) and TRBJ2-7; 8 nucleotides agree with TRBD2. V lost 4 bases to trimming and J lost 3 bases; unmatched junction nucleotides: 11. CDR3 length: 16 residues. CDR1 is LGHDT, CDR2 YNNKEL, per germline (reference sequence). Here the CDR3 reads CASSPPGGGNHYEQYF. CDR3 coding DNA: TGTGCCAGCAGCCCCCCAGGCGGGGGGAACCACTACGAGCAGTACTTC.

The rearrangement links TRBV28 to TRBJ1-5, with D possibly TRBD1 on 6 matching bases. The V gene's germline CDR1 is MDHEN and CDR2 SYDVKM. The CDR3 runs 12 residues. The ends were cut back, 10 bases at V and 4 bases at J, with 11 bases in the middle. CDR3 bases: TGTGCCACACAGGGTGGGAATCAGCCCCAGCATTTT. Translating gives CATQGGNQPQHF.

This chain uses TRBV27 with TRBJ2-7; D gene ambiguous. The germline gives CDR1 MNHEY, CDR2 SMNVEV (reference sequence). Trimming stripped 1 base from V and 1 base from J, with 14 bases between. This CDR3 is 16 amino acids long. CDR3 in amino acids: CASSLLVDTNSYEQYF. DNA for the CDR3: TGTGCCAGCAGTTTATTAGTAGACACCAATTCCTACGAGCAGTACTTC.

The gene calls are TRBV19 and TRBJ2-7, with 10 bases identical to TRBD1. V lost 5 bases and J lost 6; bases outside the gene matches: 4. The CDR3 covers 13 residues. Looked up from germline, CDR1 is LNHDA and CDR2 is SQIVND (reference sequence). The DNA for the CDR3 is TGTGCCAGTAGTGCCGGGACAGGGGCCGAGCAGTACTTC. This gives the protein CASSAGTGAEQYF.

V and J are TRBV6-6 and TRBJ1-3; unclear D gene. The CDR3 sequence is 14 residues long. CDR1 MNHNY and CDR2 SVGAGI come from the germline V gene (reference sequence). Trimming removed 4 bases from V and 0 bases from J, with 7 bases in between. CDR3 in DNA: TGTGCCAGCAGTTTACAGAGCTCTGGAAACACCATATATTTT. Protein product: CASSLQSSGNTIYF.

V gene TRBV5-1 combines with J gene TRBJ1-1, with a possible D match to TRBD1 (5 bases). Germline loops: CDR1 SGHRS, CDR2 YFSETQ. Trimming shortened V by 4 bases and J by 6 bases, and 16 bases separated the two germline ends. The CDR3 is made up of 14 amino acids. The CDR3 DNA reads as TGCGCCAGCAGCCGCTCTCAGGGAGGCCCTGAAGCTTTCTTT. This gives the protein CASSRSQGGPEAFF. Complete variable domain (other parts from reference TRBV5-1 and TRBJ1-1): KAGVTQTPRYLIKTRGQQVTLSCSPISGHRSVSWYQQTPGQGLQFLFEYFSETQRNKGNFPGRFSGRQFSNSRSEMNVSTLELGDSALYLCASSRSQGGPEAFFGQGTRLTVV.

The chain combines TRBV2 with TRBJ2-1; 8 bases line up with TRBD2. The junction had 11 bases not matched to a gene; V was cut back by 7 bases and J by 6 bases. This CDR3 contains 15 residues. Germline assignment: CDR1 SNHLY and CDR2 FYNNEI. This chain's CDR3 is CASMGGTRSLNEQFF. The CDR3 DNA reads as TGTGCCAGCATGGGTGGGACTAGGTCCCTCAATGAGCAGTTCTTC.

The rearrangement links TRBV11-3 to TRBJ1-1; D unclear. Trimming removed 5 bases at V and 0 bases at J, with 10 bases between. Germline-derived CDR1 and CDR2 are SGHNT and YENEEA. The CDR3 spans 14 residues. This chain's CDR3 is CASSTSNLNTEAFF. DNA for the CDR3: TGTGCCAGCAGCACCAGTAACCTGAACACTGAAGCTTTCTTT.

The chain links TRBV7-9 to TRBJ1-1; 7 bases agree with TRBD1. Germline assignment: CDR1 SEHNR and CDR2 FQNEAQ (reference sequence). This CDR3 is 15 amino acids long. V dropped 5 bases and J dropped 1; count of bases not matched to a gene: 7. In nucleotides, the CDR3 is TGTGCCAGCAGCACGGGACAGACTAGGAACACTGAAGCTTTCTTT. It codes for CASSTGQTRNTEAFF.

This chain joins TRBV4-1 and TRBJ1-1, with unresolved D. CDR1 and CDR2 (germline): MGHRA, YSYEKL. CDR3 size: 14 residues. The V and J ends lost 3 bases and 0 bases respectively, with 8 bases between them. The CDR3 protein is CASSQQVMNTEAFF. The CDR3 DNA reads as TGCGCCAGCAGCCAGCAGGTTATGAACACTGAAGCTTTCTTT.

As DNA, the CDR3 is TGTGCCAGCAGTTATTGGCCTTCTGGGGCCAACGTCCTGACTTTC. Amino acids: CASSYWPSGANVLTF. The chain combines TRBV6-5 with TRBJ2-6; D call uncertain. The CDR3 contains 15 residues. Germline CDR1 reads MNHEY; CDR2 reads SVGAGI. Trimming removed 3 bases from V and 1 base from J, with 7 bases in between.

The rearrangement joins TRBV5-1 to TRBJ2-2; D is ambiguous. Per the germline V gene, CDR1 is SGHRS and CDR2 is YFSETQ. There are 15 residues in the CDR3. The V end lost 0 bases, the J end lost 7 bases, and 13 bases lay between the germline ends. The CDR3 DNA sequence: TGCGCCAGCAGCTTGGACTTCCAAGAAGTCGGGGAGCTGTTTTTT. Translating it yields CASSLDFQEVGELFF.

The CDR3 DNA reads TGTGCCAGCAGCCGATGGGACAGGGGGCCTTCTGAAGCTTTCTTT. Translation gives CASSRWDRGPSEAFF. This chain connects TRBV11-3 to TRBJ1-1; 12 positions match TRBD1. The CDR3 extends over 15 amino acids. Germline CDR1 reads SGHNT; CDR2 reads YENEEA. V shed 5 bases and J 6 bases; nucleotides not matched to a gene: 7.